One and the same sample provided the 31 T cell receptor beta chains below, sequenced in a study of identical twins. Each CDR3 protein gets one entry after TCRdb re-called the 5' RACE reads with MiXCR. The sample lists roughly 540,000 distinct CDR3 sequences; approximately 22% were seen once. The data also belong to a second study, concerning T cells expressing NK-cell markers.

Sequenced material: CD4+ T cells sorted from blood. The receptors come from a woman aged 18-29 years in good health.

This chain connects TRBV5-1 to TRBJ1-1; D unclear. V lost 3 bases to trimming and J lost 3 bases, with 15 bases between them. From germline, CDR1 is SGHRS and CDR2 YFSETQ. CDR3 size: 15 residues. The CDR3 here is CASSSYPTRDTEAFF. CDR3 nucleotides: TGCGCCAGCAGCTCTTACCCTACTCGCGACACTGAAGCTTTCTTT. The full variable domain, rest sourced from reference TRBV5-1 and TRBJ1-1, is KAGVTQTPRYLIKTRGQQVTLSCSPISGHRSVSWYQQTPGQGLQFLFEYFSETQRNKGNFPGRFSGRQFSNSRSEMNVSTLELGDSALYLCASSSYPTRDTEAFFGQGTRLTVV.

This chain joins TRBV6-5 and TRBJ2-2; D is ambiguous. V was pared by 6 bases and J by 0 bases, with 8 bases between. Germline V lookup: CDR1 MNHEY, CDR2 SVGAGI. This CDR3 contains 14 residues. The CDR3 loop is CASRLTPNTGELFF. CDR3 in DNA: TGTGCCAGCAGATTGACTCCGAACACCGGGGAGCTGTTTTTT.

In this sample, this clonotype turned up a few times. The CDR3: CASSLPEIEQYF. DNA of the CDR3: TGCGCCAGCAGCTTGCCGGAGATCGAGCAGTACTTC. The chain employs TRBV5-1 and TRBJ2-7; D remains ambiguous. Germline V lookup: CDR1 SGHRS, CDR2 YFSETQ. Trimming shortened V by 1 base and J by 6 bases, and 8 bases separated the two germline ends. The CDR3 covers 12 residues.

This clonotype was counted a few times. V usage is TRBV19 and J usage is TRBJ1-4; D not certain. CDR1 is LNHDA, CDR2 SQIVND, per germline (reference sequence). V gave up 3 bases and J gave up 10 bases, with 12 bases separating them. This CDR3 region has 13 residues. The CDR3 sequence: CASSMTGFGKLFF. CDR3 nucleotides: TGTGCCAGTAGTATGACGGGGTTCGGAAAACTGTTTTTT. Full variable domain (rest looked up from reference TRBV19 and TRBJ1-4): DGGITQSPKYLFRKEGQNVTLSCEQNLNHDAMYWYRQDPGQGLRLIYYSQIVNDFQKGDIAEGYSVSREKKESFPLTVTSAQKNPTAFYLCASSMTGFGKLFFGSGTQLSVL.

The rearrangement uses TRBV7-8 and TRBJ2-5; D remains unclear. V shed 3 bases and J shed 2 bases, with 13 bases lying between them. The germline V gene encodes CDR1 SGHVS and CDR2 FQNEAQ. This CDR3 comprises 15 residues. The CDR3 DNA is TGTGCCAGCAGCTTGGCAACCCTGGGGCAAGAGACCCAGTACTTC. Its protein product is CASSLATLGQETQYF.

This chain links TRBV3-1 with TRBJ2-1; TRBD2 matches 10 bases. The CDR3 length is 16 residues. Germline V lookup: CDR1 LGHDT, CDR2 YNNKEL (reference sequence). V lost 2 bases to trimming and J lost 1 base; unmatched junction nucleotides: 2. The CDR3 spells CASSQLAGVSYNEQFF. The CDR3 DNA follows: TGTGCCAGCAGCCAACTAGCGGGAGTTTCCTACAATGAGCAGTTCTTC.

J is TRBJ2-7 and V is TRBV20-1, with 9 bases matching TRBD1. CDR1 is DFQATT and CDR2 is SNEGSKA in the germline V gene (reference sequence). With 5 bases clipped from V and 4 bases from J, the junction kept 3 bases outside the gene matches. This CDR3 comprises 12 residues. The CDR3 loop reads CSAYDRGYEQYF. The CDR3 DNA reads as TGCAGTGCTTACGACAGGGGGTACGAGCAGTACTTC.

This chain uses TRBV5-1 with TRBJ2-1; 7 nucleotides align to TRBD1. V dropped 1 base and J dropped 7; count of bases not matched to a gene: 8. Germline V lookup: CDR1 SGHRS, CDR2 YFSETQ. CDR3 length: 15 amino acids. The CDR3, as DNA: TGCGCCAGCAGCTTGAAATCAGGGGGTTCGAATGAGCAGTTCTTC. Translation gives CASSLKSGGSNEQFF.

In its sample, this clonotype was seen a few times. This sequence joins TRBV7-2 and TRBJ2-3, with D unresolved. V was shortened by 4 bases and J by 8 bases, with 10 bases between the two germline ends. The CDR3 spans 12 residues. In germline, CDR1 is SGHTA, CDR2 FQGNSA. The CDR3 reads CASSSLPGTQYF. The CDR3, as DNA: TGTGCCAGCAGCTCTTTACCGGGTACGCAGTATTTT.

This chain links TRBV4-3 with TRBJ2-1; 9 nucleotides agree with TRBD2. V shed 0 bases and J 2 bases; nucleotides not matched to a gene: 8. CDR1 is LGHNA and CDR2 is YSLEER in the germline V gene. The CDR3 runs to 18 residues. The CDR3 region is CASSQEGGLAGPYNEQFF. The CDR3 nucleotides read TGCGCCAGCAGCCAAGAGGGGGGCCTAGCGGGACCCTACAATGAGCAGTTCTTC.

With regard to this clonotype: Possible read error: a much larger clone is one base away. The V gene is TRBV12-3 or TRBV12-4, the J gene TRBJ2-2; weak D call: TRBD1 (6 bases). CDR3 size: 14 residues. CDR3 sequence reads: CATSLIQGTGELFF. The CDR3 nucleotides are TGTGCCACCAGTTTAATACAGGGAACCGGGGAGCTGTTTTTT.

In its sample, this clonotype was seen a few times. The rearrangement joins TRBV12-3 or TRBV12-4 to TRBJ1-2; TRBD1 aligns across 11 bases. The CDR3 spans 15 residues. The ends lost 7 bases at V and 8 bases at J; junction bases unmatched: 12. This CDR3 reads CASTLTGTGGLGYTF. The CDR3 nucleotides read TGTGCCAGCACCCTGACCGGGACAGGGGGTCTCGGCTACACCTTC.

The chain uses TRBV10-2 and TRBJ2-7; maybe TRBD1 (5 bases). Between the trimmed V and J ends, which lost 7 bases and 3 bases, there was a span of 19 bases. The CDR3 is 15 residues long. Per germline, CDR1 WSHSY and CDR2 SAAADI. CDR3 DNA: TGCGCCAGCAAGCCGGGTCAAGGGGTTATCTACGAGCAGTACTTC. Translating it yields CASKPGQGVIYEQYF.

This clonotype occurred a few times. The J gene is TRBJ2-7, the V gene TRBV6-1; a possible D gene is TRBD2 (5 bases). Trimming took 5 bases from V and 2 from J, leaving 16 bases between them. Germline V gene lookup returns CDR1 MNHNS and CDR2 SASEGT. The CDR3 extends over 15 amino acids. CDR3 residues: CASSPYRGSTYEQYF. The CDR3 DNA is TGTGCCAGCAGTCCCTACCGGGGTTCAACCTACGAGCAGTACTTC.

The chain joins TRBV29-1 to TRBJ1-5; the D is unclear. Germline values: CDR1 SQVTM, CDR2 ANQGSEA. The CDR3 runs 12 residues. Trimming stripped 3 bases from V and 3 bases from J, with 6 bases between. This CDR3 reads CSVEEFNQPQHF. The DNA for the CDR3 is TGCAGCGTTGAGGAGTTCAATCAGCCCCAGCATTTT.

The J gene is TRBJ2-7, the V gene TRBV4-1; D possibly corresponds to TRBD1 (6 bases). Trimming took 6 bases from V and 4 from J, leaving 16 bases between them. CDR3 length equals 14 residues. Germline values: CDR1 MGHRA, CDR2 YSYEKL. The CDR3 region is CASSRQELGYEQYF. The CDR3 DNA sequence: TGCGCCAGCAGTAGACAGGAGTTGGGATACGAGCAGTACTTC.

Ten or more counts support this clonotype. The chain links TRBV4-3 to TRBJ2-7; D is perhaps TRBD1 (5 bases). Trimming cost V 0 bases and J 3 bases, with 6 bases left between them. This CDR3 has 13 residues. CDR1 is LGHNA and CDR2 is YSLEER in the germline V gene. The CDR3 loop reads CASSQDRDYEQYF. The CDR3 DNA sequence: TGCGCCAGCAGCCAAGACAGGGACTACGAGCAGTACTTC.

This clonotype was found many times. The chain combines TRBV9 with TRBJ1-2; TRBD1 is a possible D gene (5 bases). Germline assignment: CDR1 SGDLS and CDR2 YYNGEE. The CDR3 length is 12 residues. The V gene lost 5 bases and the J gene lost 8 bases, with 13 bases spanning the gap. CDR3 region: CASSTTARGYTF. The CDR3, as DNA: TGTGCCAGCAGTACGACAGCGAGGGGCTACACCTTC. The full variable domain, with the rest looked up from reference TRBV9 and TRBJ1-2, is DSGVTQTPKHLITATGQRVTLRCSPRSGDLSVYWYQQSLDQGLQFLIQYYNGEERAKGNILERFSAQQFPDLHSELNLSSLELGDSALYFCASSTTARGYTFGSGTRLTVV.

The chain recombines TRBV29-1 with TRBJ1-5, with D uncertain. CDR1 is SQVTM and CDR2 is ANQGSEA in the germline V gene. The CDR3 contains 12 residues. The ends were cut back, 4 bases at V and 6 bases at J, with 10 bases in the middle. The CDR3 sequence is CSVGSQSQPQHF. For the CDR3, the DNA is TGCAGCGTTGGTAGTCAAAGTCAGCCCCAGCATTTT.

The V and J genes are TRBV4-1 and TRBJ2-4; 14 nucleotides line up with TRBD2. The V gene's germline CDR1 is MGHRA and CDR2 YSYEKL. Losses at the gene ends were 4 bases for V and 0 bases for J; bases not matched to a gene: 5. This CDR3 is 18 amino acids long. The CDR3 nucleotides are TGCGCCAGCAGCCCAGGACTAGCGGGGGGACTAGCCAAAAACATTCAGTACTTC. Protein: CASSPGLAGGLAKNIQYF.

This CDR3 is CASSSQENTEAFF. The CDR3 nucleotides read TGTGCCAGCAGCAGTCAGGAGAACACTGAAGCTTTCTTT. The V call is TRBV7-2, the J call TRBJ1-1; D not resolved. This CDR3 is 13 amino acids long. V was cut by 5 bases and J by 1 base, with 8 bases left in between. Germline CDR1 reads SGHTA; CDR2 reads FQGNSA.

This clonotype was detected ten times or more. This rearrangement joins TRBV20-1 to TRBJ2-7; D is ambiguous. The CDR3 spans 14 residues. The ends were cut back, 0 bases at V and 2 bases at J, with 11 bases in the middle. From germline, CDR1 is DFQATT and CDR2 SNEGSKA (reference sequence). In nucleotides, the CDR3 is TGCAGTGCTAGAGATTCCAGAACCCCCTACGAGCAGTACTTC. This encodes CSARDSRTPYEQYF.

The CDR3 coding sequence is TGTGCCAGCAGTACGAATGTTCTAGTTAGGCATACGCAGTATTTT. This encodes CASSTNVLVRHTQYF. The gene calls are TRBV11-2 and TRBJ2-3; D not certain. V gave up 6 bases and J gave up 7 bases, with 20 bases separating them. CDR3 length: 15 amino acids. Germline V gene sequence: CDR1 SGHAT, CDR2 FQNNGV.

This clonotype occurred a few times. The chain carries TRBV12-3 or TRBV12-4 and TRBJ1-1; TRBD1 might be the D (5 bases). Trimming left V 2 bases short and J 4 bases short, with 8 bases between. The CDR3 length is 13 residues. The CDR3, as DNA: TGTGCCAGCAGTTTACAGGGTTTCACTGAAGCTTTCTTT. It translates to CASSLQGFTEAFF.

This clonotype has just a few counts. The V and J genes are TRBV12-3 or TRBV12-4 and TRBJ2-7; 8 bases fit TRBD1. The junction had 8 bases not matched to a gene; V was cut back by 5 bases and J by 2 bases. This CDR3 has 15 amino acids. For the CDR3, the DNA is TGTGCCAGCAGTGGGACAGGCGGGCTCACCTACGAGCAGTACTTC. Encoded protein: CASSGTGGLTYEQYF.

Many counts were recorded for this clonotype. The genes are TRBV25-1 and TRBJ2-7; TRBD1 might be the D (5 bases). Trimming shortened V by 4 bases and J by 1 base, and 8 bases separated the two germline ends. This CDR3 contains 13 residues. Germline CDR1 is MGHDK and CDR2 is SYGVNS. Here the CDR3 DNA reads TGTGCCAGCAGTGGGACACAGTCCTACGAGCAGTACTTC. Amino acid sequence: CASSGTQSYEQYF.

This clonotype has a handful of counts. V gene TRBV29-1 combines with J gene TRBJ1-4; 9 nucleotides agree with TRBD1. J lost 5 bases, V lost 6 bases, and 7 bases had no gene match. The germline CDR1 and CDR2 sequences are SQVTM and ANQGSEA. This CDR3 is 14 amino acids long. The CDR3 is CSVYGTGRNEKLFF. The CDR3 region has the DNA TGCAGCGTCTACGGGACAGGGAGAAATGAAAAACTGTTTTTT.

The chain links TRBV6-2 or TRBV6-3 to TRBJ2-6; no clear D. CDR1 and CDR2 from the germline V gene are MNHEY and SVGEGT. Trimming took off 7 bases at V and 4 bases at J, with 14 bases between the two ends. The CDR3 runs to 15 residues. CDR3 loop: CASTKPAGGANVLTF. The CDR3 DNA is TGTGCCAGCACCAAACCGGCTGGAGGGGCCAACGTCCTGACTTTC.

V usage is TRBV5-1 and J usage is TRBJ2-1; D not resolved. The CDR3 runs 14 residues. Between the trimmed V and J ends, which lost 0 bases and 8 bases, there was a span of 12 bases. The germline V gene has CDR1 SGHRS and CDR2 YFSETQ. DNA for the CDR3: TGCGCCAGCAGCTTGGGTTTAGCCTGGGATGAGCAGTTCTTC. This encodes CASSLGLAWDEQFF.

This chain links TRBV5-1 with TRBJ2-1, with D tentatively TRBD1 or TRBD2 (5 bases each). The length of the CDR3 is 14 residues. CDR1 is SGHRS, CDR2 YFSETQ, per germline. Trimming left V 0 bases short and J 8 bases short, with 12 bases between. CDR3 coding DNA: TGCGCCAGCAGCTTGGGGGACCCTGTTGATGAGCAGTTCTTC. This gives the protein CASSLGDPVDEQFF.

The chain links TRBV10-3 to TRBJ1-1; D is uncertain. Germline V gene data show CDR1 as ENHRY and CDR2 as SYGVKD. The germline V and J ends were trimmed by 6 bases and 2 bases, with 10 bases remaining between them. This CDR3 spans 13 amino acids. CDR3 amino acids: CAIRKTDNTEAFF. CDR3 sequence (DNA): TGTGCCATCAGAAAGACGGATAACACTGAAGCTTTCTTT.